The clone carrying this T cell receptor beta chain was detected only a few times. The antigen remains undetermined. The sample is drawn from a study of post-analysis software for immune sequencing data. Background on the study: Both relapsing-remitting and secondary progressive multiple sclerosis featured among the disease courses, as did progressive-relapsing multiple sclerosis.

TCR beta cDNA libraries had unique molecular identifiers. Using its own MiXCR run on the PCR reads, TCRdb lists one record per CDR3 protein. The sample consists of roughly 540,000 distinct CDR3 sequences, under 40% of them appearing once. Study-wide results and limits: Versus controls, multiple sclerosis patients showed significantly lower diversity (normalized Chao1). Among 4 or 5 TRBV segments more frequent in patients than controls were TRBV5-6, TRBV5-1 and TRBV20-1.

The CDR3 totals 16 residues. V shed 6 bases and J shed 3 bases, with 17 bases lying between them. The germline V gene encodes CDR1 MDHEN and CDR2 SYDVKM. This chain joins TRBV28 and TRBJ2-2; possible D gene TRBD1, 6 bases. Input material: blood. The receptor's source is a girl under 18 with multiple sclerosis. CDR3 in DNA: TGTGCCAGCAGAAATCAACAGGGTCGGGACACCGGGGAGCTGTTTTTT. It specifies CASRNQQGRDTGELFF.